A selection of T cell receptor beta chains follows, all from one sample in a study of blood T cell repertoires in COVID-19. Sequencing used immunoSEQ multiplex PCR; TCRdb keeps in-frame clones, though not all of them. The data hold about 24,000 clones, with 86% observed a single time. The sample comprised peripheral blood. The receptors shown here come from a human donor with active COVID-19. The donor label of this sample is uncertain. The CDR3 runs from the conserved cysteine through the conserved F or W. Fields, in order: V gene, D gene, clone size, J gene, CDR3 DNA, CDR3 protein. D genes are given only for firm matches. Some rows mark clone size as missing; the rest say once, few, many or name a class of expanded clone.

TRBV19	NA	NA	TRBJ2-3	TGTGCCAGTGAACGGGACAGGCTCGGGGGGGATACGCAGTATTTT	CASERDRLGGDTQYF
TRBV5-5	TRBD2	few	TRBJ2-1	TGTGCCAGCAGCTTGGAAATTAGCGGGAGGGTCGGCAATGAGCAGTTCTTC	CASSLEISGRVGNEQFF
TRBV7-6	TRBD2	NA	TRBJ2-5	TGTGCCAGCAGCTTAGGGAGCCTAGCGGGAGGGGCGCGGGAGGCCCAGTACTTC	CASSLGSLAGGAREAQYF
TRBV27	TRBD1	NA	TRBJ1-5	TGTGCCGGGGAAAGACAGGGGGCTGTTCAGCCCCAGCATTTT	CAGERQGAVQPQHF
TRBV15	TRBD1	NA	TRBJ1-2	TGTGCCACCAGCAGAGATAGGGGGACAGTTAACTATGGCTACACCTTC	CATSRDRGTVNYGYTF
TRBV11-3	NA	NA	TRBJ1-2	TGTGCCAGCACCCTGACGGGGGGCTATGGCTACACCTTC	CASTLTGGYGYTF
TRBV7-9	NA	NA	TRBJ1-4	TGTGCCAGCGTCCCCCACGGAGATGAAAAACTGTTTTTT	CASVPHGDEKLFF
TRBV5-6	NA	NA	TRBJ2-7	TGTGCCAGCAGCTTTGGCACCTACGAGCAGTACTTC	CASSFGTYEQYF
TRBV18	TRBD1	NA	TRBJ1-5	TGTGCCAGCTCACTCCCAGGACAGGGTCCTCTACCCCAGCATTTT	CASSLPGQGPLPQHF
TRBV28	NA	NA	TRBJ2-1	TGTGCCAGCAGATTCTCAGGGGCGAGGTATGAGCAGTTCTTC	CASRFSGARYEQFF
TRBV5-8	TRBD2	once	TRBJ2-3	TGTGCCAGCAGCTTGGCATTAGCGGGGACCACAGATACGCAGTATTTT	CASSLALAGTTDTQYF